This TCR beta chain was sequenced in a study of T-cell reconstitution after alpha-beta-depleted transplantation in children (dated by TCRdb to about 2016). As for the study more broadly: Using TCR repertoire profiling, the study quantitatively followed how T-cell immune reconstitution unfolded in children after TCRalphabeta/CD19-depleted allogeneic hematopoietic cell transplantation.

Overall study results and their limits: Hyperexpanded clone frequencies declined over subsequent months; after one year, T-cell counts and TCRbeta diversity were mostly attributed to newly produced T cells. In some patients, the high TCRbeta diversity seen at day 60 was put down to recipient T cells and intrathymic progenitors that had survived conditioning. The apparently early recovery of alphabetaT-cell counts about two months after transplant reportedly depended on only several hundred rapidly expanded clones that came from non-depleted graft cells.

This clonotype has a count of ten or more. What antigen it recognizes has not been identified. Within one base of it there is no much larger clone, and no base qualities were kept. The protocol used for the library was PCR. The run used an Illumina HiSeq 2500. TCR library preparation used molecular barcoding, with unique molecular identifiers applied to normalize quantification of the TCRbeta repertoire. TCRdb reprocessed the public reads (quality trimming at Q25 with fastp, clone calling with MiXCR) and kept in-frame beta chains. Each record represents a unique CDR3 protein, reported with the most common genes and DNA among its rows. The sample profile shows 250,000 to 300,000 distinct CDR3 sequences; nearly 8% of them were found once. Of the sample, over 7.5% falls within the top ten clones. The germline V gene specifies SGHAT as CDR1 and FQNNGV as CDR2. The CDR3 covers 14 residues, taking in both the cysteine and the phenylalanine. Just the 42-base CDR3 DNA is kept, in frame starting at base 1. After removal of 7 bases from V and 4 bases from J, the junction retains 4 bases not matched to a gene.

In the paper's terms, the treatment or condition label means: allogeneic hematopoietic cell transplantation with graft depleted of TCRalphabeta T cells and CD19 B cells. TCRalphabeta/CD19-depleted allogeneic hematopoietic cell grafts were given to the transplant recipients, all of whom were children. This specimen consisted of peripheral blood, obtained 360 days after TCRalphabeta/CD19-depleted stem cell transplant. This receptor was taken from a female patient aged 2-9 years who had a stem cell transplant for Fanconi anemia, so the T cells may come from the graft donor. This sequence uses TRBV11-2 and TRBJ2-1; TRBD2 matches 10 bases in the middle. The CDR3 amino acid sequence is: CASTSGSLYNEQFF. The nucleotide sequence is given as TGTGCCAGCACTAGCGGGAGTTTGTACAATGAGCAGTTCTTC.